The following is a T cell receptor beta chain sequence with its context. TCRdb recomputed calls from the reads with MiXCR, one row per CDR3 protein. The sample shows about 490,000 distinct CDR3 sequences, about 17% of them seen only once. In germline, CDR1 is MNHEY, CDR2 SMNVEV (reference sequence). The CDR3 sequence is 18 residues long. Trimming removed 4 bases from V and 0 bases from J; junction bases left unmatched: 14. This record belongs to a study of T cell repertoires in cytomegalovirus infection. As for the study in general: An indication of both CMV infection and matching HLA type came from public TCR beta signatures.

Sequencing was performed on CD8+ T cells from PBMCs. The chain uses TRBV27 and TRBJ1-1, with 7 bases lining up with TRBD1. The receptor was derived from a human donor in good health (CMV status not recorded). Some clones in this sample may be carry-over from other donors' samples. The CDR3 sequence: CASSSQGQMKTMNTEAFF. CDR3 in DNA: TGTGCCAGCAGTTCTCAGGGACAGATGAAAACAATGAACACTGAAGCTTTCTTT.